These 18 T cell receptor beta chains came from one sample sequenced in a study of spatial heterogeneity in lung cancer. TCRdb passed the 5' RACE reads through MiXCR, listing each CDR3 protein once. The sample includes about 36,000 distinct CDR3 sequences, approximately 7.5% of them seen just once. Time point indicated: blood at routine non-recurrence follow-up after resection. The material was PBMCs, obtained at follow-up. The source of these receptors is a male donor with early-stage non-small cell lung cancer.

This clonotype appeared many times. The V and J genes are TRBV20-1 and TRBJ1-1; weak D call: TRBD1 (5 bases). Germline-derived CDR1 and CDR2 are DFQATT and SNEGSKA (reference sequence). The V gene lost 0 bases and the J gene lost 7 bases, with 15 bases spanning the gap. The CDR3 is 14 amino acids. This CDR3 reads CSARDWGRHIEAFF. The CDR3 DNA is TGCAGTGCTAGAGACTGGGGGAGACATATTGAAGCTTTCTTT.

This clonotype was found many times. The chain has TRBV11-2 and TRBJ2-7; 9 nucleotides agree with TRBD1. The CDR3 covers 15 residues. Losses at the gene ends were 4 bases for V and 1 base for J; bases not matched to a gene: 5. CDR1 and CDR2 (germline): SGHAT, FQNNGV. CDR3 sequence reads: CASSSSGTGSYEQYF. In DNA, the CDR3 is TGTGCCAGCAGCTCCTCCGGGACAGGGTCCTACGAGCAGTACTTC. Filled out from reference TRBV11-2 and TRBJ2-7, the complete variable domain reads EAGVAQSPRYKIIEKRQSVAFWCNPISGHATLYWYQQILGQGPKLLIQFQNNGVVDDSQLPKDRFSAERLKGVDSTLKIQPAKLEDSAVYLCASSSSGTGSYEQYFGPGTRLTVT.

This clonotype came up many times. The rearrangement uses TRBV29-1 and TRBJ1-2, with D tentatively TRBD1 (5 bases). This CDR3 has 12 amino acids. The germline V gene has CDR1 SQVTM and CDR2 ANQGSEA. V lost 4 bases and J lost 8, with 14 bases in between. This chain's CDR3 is CSVGFGDGGYTF. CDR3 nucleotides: TGCAGCGTTGGGTTCGGGGACGGCGGCTACACCTTC.

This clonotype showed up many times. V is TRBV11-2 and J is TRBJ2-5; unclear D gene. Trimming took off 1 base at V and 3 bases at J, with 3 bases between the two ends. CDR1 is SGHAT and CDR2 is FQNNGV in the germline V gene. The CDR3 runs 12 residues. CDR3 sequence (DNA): TGTGCCAGCAGCTTAGTCGAAGAGACCCAGTACTTC. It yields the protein CASSLVEETQYF.

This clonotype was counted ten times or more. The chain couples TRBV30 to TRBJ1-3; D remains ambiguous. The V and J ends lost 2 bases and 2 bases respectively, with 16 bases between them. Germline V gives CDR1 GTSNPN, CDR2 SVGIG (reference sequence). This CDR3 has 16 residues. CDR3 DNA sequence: TGTGCCTGGAGTATTGCCTCCAGTGTGACTGGAAACACCATATATTTT. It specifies CAWSIASSVTGNTIYF.

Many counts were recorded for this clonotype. The CDR3 DNA is TGTGCCAGCAGTTACAACACAGATACGCAGTATTTT. Protein product: CASSYNTDTQYF. The chain has TRBV6-6 and TRBJ2-3; D remains ambiguous. Germline V gene lookup returns CDR1 MNHNY and CDR2 SVGAGI (reference sequence). The CDR3 runs to 12 residues. The V end was cut by 2 bases, the J end by 2 bases, with 2 bases between.

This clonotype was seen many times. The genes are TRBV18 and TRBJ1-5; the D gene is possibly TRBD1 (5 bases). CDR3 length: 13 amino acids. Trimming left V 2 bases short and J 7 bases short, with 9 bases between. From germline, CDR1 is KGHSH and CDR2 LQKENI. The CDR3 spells CASSPRGEQPQHF. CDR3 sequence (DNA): TGTGCCAGCTCACCAAGGGGTGAGCAGCCCCAGCATTTT.

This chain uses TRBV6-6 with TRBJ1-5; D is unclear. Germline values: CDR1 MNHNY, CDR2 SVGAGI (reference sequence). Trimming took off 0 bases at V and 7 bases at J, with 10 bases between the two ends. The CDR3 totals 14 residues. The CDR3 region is CASSYSAERQPQHF. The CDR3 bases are TGTGCCAGCAGTTACTCAGCCGAAAGGCAGCCCCAGCATTTT.

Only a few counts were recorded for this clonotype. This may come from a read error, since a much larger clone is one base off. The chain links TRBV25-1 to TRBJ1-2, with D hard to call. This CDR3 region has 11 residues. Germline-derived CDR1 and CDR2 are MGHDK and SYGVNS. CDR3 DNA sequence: TGTACCAGCAGTGATTGGTCTAGGTACACCTTC. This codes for CTSSDWSRYTF.

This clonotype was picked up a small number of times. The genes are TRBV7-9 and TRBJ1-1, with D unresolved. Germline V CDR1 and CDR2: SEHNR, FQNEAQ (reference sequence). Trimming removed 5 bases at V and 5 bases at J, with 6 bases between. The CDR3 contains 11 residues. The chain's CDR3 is CASSRTTEAFF. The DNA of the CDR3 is TGTGCCAGCAGCCGGACGACTGAAGCTTTCTTT. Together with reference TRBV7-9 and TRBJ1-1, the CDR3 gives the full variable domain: DTGVSQNPRHKITKRGQNVTFRCDPISEHNRLYWYRQTLGQGPEFLTYFQNEAQLEKSRLLSDRFSAERPKGSFSTLEIQRTEQGDSAMYLCASSRTTEAFFGQGTRLTVV.

This CDR3 reads CASSFRLAQGETQYF. The CDR3 nucleotides are TGTGCCAGCAGCTTCCGACTAGCGCAGGGAGAGACCCAGTACTTC. The V gene is TRBV7-2, the J gene TRBJ2-5; 8 bases fit TRBD2. Unmatched junction bases numbered 7, after V lost 3 bases and J lost 4 bases. CDR1 SGHTA and CDR2 FQGNSA come from the germline V gene. The CDR3 is 15 amino acids.

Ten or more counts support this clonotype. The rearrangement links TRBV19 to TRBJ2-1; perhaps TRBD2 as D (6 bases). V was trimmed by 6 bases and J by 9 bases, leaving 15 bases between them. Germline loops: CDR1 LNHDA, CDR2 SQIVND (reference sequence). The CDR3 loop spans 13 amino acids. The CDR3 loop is CASRGRKHREQFF. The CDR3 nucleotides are TGTGCCAGTAGGGGGAGGAAGCACCGTGAGCAGTTCTTC.

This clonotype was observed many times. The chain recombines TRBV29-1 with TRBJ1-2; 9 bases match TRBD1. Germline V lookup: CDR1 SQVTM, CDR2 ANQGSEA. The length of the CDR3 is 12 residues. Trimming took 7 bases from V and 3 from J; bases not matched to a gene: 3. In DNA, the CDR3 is TGCAGCGGGGGACAGGGAGACTATGGCTACACCTTC. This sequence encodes CSGGQGDYGYTF.

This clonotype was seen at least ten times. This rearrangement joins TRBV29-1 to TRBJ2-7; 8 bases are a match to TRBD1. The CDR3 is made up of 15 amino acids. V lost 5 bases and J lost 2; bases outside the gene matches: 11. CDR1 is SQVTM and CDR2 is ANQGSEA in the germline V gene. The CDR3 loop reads CSVWRLGQDAYEQYF. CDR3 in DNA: TGCAGCGTTTGGAGATTGGGACAGGATGCCTACGAGCAGTACTTC.

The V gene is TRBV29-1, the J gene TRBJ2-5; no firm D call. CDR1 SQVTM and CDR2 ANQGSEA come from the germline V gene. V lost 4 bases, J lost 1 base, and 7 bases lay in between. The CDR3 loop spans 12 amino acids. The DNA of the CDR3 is TGCAGCGTTGTATTAGTCCAAGAGACCCAGTACTTC. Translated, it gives CSVVLVQETQYF.

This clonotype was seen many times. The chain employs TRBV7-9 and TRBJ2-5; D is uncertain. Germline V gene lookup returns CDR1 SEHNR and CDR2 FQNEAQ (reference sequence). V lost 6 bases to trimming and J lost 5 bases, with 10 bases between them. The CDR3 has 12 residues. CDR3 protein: CASRRIVETQYF. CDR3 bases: TGTGCCAGCAGACGAATTGTCGAGACCCAGTACTTC.

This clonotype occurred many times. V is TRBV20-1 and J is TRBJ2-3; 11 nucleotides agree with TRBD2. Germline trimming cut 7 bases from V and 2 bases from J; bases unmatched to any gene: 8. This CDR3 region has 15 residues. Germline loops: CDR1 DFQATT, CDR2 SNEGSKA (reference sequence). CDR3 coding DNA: TGCAGTGTTCTAGCGGGGGGCCGTGCCACAGATACGCAGTATTTT. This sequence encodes CSVLAGGRATDTQYF.

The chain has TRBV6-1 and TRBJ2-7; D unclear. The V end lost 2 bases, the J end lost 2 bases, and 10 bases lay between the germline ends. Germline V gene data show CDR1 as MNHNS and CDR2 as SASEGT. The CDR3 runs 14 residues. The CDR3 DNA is TGTGCCAGCAGTGAACCCAACAGTCCCTACGAGCAGTACTTC. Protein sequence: CASSEPNSPYEQYF.